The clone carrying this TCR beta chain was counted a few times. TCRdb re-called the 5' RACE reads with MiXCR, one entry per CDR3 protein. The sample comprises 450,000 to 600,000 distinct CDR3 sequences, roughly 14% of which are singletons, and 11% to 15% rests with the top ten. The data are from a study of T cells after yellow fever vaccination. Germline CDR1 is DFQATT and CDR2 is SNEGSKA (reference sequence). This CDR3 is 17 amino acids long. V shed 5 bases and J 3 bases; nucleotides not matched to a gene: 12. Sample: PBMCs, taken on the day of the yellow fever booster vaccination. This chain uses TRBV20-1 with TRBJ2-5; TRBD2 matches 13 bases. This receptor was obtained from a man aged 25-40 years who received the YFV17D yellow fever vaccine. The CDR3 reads CSAPRTSGSRGKETQYF. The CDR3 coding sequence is TGCAGTGCTCCGCGGACTAGCGGGAGTCGGGGGAAAGAGACCCAGTACTTC.